Listed below are T cell receptor beta chains from one sample, sequenced in a study of vaccination effects on CD4 cells after COVID-19. The repertoire was sequenced with immunoSEQ multiplex PCR; TCRdb's copy has only in-frame clones and lacks some. The sample lists some 68,000 clones; around three quarters were seen once. These receptors have no known antigen. The source was CD4+ T cells from PBMCs cultured with HCoV-OC43 spike peptides, collected before COVID-19 vaccination. The receptors shown here come from a human donor who received a COVID-19 vaccine. Both conserved end residues are part of each CDR3. A D gene is named only where the DNA matches it firmly. Some rows have no size entry. The others give once, few or many, or a class for an expanded clone.

clone size	J gene	D gene	V gene	CDR3 protein	CDR3 DNA
few	TRBJ1-1	TRBD1	TRBV14	CASSFRQGAVTEAFF	TGTGCCAGCAGCTTTAGACAGGGGGCAGTCACTGAAGCTTTCTTT
-	TRBJ2-5	TRBD1	TRBV5-4	CATTPGQGWSETQYF	TGTGCCACCACTCCGGGACAGGGGTGGTCGGAGACCCAGTACTTC
-	TRBJ2-1	-	TRBV5-1	CASSLFQELDEQFF	TGCGCCAGCAGCTTGTTTCAGGAGTTGGATGAGCAGTTCTTC
-	TRBJ2-1	-	TRBV24-1	CATSDSQGSEQFF	TGTGCCACCAGTGATTCACAGGGAAGTGAGCAGTTCTTC
-	TRBJ1-1	-	TRBV4-1	CASSQDQPGGTEAFF	TGCGCCAGCAGCCAAGATCAACCGGGGGGCACTGAAGCTTTCTTT
few	TRBJ1-1	-	TRBV2	CASISPTTREAFF	TGTGCCTCGATCAGTCCTACCACGCGTGAAGCTTTCTTT
-	TRBJ1-2	-	TRBV7-2	CASSHSYYGYTF	TGTGCCAGCAGCCACTCCTACTATGGCTACACCTTC
once	TRBJ2-5	-	TRBV5-1	CASSSIPGDHLTQYF	TGCGCCAGCAGCTCTATTCCCGGGGACCATTTGACCCAGTACTTC
-	TRBJ2-3	-	TRBV21-1	CASSKASVADTQYF	TGTGCCAGCAGCAAAGCGTCGGTGGCAGATACGCAGTATTTT
-	TRBJ1-3	-	TRBV5-1	CASSQGQGAGNTIYF	TGCGCCAGCAGCCAAGGACAAGGAGCTGGAAACACCATATATTTT
-	TRBJ1-6	TRBD1	TRBV6-6	CASSYDRASSPLHF	TGTGCCAGCAGTTACGACAGGGCGAGTTCACCCCTCCACTTT
-	TRBJ2-5	-	TRBV7-2	CASSFKTGPLQETQYF	TGTGCCAGCAGCTTTAAAACAGGGCCACTTCAAGAGACCCAGTACTTC
-	TRBJ1-3	TRBD1	TRBV30	CAWSVRLGNRQGFRNTIYF	TGTGCCTGGAGTGTACGATTGGGAAATCGACAGGGGTTTAGAAACACCATATATTTT
-	TRBJ2-5	-	TRBV9	CASSVVSREGTQYF	TGTGCCAGCAGCGTAGTTTCCAGGGAAGGGACCCAGTACTTC
-	TRBJ1-1	TRBD1	TRBV12-5	CASGSHRGRSTEAFF	TGTGCTAGTGGTTCCCACAGGGGTAGGAGCACTGAAGCTTTCTTT
-	TRBJ2-1	TRBD1	TRBV18	CASSQTGGSYNEQFF	TGTGCCAGCTCCCAGACAGGGGGCTCCTACAATGAGCAGTTCTTC
few	TRBJ1-3	-	TRBV10-1	CASLPWGCSGNTIYF	TGCGCCAGCCTCCCCTGGGGGTGCTCTGGAAACACCATATATTTT
-	TRBJ1-2	-	TRBV6-5	CASRDYGYTF	TGTGCCAGCAGAGACTATGGCTACACCTTC
few	TRBJ1-6	TRBD1	TRBV9	CASSVRDRNSPLHF	TGTGCCAGCAGCGTAAGGGACAGAAATTCACCCCTCCACTTT
-	TRBJ2-5	-	TRBV7-2	CASSLDMGRQETQYF	TGTGCCAGCAGCTTAGACATGGGGCGGCAAGAGACCCAGTACTTC
-	TRBJ1-1	-	TRBV2	CASSWTAMNTEAFF	TGTGCCAGCAGTTGGACAGCTATGAACACTGAAGCTTTCTTT
-	TRBJ2-3	TRBD1	TRBV5-1	CASSYLWTGMTDTQYF	TGCGCCAGCAGCTACCTATGGACAGGGATGACAGATACGCAGTATTTT